These 14 T cell receptor beta chains were all obtained from the same sample, sequenced in a study of T cell responses to AZD1222 COVID-19 vaccine. Sequenced by immunoSEQ multiplex PCR; TCRdb stores in-frame clones only, minus some. Of 180,000 or so clones listed, about 90% were seen once; the top ten hold more than 3.5%. The source material was peripheral blood, sampled 28 days after the second dose of the MenACWY control vaccine. These receptors were collected from an adult who received the MenACWY meningococcal vaccine as a control.

This clone was counted a few times. The V and J genes are TRBV9 and TRBJ1-6, with D tentatively TRBD1 (5 bases). V lost 0 bases and J 8 bases, leaving 12 bases between the germline ends. The CDR3 spans 15 residues. The germline V gene encodes CDR1 SGDLS and CDR2 YYNGEE. The CDR3 is CASSVVDTGDSPLHF. CDR3 DNA sequence: TGTGCCAGCAGCGTAGTGGACACTGGGGATTCACCCCTCCACTTT. Together with reference TRBV9 and TRBJ1-6, the CDR3 gives the full variable domain: DSGVTQTPKHLITATGQRVTLRCSPRSGDLSVYWYQQSLDQGLQFLIQYYNGEERAKGNILERFSAQQFPDLHSELNLSSLELGDSALYFCASSVVDTGDSPLHFGNGTRLTVT.

To note about this clone: The same CDR3 is also encoded by other DNA sequences in this sample. The chain uses TRBV30 and TRBJ2-2; perhaps D is TRBD1 or TRBD2 (5 bases each). Germline V gives CDR1 GTSNPN, CDR2 SVGIG (reference sequence). The V and J ends lost 4 bases and 6 bases respectively, with 6 bases between them. The CDR3 spans 11 residues. CDR3 DNA: TGTGCCTGGATGGGGGCCGGGGAGCTGTTTTTT. It yields the protein CAWMGAGELFF. The whole variable domain, filled in from reference TRBV30 and TRBJ2-2, reads SQTIHQWPATLVQPVGSPLSLECTVEGTSNPNLYWYRQAAGRGLQLLFYSVGIGQISSEVPQNLSASRPQDRQFILSSKKLLLSDSGFYLCAWMGAGELFFGEGSRLTVL.

This sequence joins TRBV7-9 and TRBJ1-2; no definite D call. From germline, CDR1 is SEHNR and CDR2 FQNEAQ (reference sequence). The CDR3 is made up of 12 amino acids. The V end lost 2 bases, the J end lost 7 bases, and 8 bases lay between the germline ends. CDR3 nucleotides: TGTGCCAGCAGCTTAAGTACTGCTGGCTACACCTTC. This sequence encodes CASSLSTAGYTF.

This rearrangement joins TRBV10-1 to TRBJ2-1; weak D call: TRBD1 (5 bases). CDR3 length equals 14 residues. V dropped 4 bases and J dropped 3 bases, with 10 bases sitting between them. The germline V gene has CDR1 WNHNN and CDR2 SYGVQD (reference sequence). Written as DNA, the CDR3 is TGCGCCAGCAGTGGACAGCCCTTCTACAATGAGCAGTTCTTC. This gives the protein CASSGQPFYNEQFF.

The J gene is TRBJ2-1, the V gene TRBV19, with a possible D match to TRBD1 (8 bases). Germline V CDR1 and CDR2: LNHDA, SQIVND (reference sequence). This CDR3 comprises 14 residues. Deletions cut 4 bases from V and 6 bases from J, with 13 bases between. The CDR3 DNA follows: TGTGCCAGTAGTAAGGACAGGGAGGGCAATGAGCAGTTCTTC. This sequence encodes CASSKDREGNEQFF.

This chain connects TRBV5-1 to TRBJ2-6; no firm D call. The CDR3 extends over 13 amino acids. Trimming took off 9 bases at V and 2 bases at J, with 9 bases between the two ends. Germline V gives CDR1 SGHRS, CDR2 YFSETQ. The CDR3 sequence is CATKDTGANVLTF. For the CDR3, the DNA is TGCGCCACCAAAGACACTGGGGCCAACGTCCTGACTTTC.

This chain uses TRBV18 with TRBJ1-1; D might be TRBD1 (6 bases). The CDR3 extends over 15 amino acids. Looked up from germline, CDR1 is KGHSH and CDR2 is LQKENI. The V end lost 7 bases, the J end lost 3 bases, and 18 bases lay between the germline ends. The CDR3 region is CASLTTGARDTEAFF. CDR3 nucleotide sequence: TGTGCCAGCTTAACAACGGGGGCACGCGACACTGAAGCTTTCTTT.

V and J are TRBV9 and TRBJ2-3; D perhaps matches TRBD1 (6 bases). Germline V lookup: CDR1 SGDLS, CDR2 YYNGEE. Trimming left V 4 bases short and J 9 bases short, with 15 bases between. This CDR3 is 13 amino acids long. CDR3 bases: TGTGCCAGCAGCTCCCCGAGTGGGGGCACGCAGTATTTT. It yields the protein CASSSPSGGTQYF.

This clone was observed a few times. The chain employs TRBV6-5 and TRBJ1-1, with 7 nucleotides matching TRBD1. Germline CDR1 and CDR2: MNHEY and SVGAGI. The CDR3 is 15 amino acids. V lost 7 bases to trimming and J lost 4 bases; unmatched junction nucleotides: 12. The CDR3 coding sequence is TGTGCCAGCACTCGTTCGACAGGGTACGCCACTGAAGCTTTCTTT. It translates to CASTRSTGYATEAFF.

The chain has TRBV5-4 and TRBJ1-1; D not certain. Germline-derived CDR1 and CDR2 are SGHNT and YYREEE (reference sequence). CDR3 size: 13 residues. Trimming took 4 bases from V and 5 from J, leaving 12 bases between them. CDR3 loop: CASSPARVTEAFF. In nucleotides, the CDR3 is TGTGCCAGCAGCCCAGCGCGAGTGACTGAAGCTTTCTTT.

Details on this clone: At the DNA level, this CDR3 is encoded by other sequences in the same sample as well. The chain links TRBV6-5 to TRBJ1-4; D remains unclear. Germline lookup yields CDR1 MNHEY and CDR2 SVGAGI. V was cut by 7 bases and J by 0 bases, with 3 bases left in between. The CDR3 runs 12 residues. The CDR3 loop reads CASKATNEKLFF. DNA of the CDR3: TGTGCCAGCAAAGCAACTAATGAAAAACTGTTTTTT.

The chain employs TRBV5-4 and TRBJ1-4; D ambiguous. The V and J ends lost 3 bases and 8 bases respectively, with 14 bases between them. The CDR3 has 14 residues. Germline CDR1 SGHNT, CDR2 YYREEE (reference sequence). CDR3 region: CASSSIGEGEKLFF. CDR3 coding DNA: TGTGCCAGCAGCTCGATCGGGGAGGGCGAAAAACTGTTTTTT.

This clone came up a few times. The chain uses TRBV28 and TRBJ1-1; tentative D call: TRBD1 (5 bases). Looked up from germline, CDR1 is MDHEN and CDR2 is SYDVKM. V shed 7 bases and J shed 5 bases, with 20 bases lying between them. The CDR3 covers 15 residues. The CDR3 is CASTGARDGRTEAFF. The CDR3 DNA sequence: TGTGCCAGCACTGGGGCCAGGGATGGAAGGACTGAAGCTTTCTTT.

In the case of this clone: Additional DNA sequences in this sample encode the identical CDR3. The chain joins TRBV6-2 or TRBV6-3 to TRBJ2-5; D call uncertain. V gave up 0 bases and J gave up 4 bases, with 3 bases separating them. In germline, CDR1 is MNHEY, CDR2 SVGEGT. The CDR3 consists of 12 residues. CDR3 sequence (DNA): TGTGCCAGCAGTTACTCAGGAGAGACCCAGTACTTC. The encoded protein is CASSYSGETQYF.